This TCR beta chain was identified during a study of regulatory T cells in long-lasting Graves disease. Study-level information: The criterion for persistent Graves' disease was over 5 years of antithyroid drugs with positive TSH receptor antibodies.

Trimming took 0 bases from V and 9 from J; bases not matched to a gene: 12. CDR1 SGDLS and CDR2 YYNGEE come from the germline V gene. The CDR3 consists of 16 residues. According to the study, TCR beta libraries were built with iRepertoire HTBI primers and CDR3-region Arm-PCR. TCRdb recomputed calls from the multiplex PCR reads with MiXCR, one row per CDR3 protein. The sample yields some 430,000 distinct CDR3 sequences, 20% to 25% seen once. As for time point: persistent/refractory GD, antithyroid drugs over 5 years with positive TRAb. The TCR library was prepared using RNA isolated from PBMCs. This clonotype was counted at least ten times.

This sequence joins TRBV9 and TRBJ1-2, with 9 positions matching TRBD1. Specimen: peripheral blood mononuclear cells (PBMCs), collected when the disease was refractory, from a patient treated with antithyroid drugs. This receptor was identified in a female donor with Graves disease. The CDR3 DNA follows: TGTGCCAGCAGCGTAGGTAGCCCCGGGACAGGGAGGCGCTACACCTTC. Its translation: CASSVGSPGTGRRYTF.